The present entry profiles one T cell receptor beta chain with its context. This specimen comes from a study of blood T cell repertoires in COVID-19. Germline CDR1 and CDR2: SGHNT and YENEEA. V gave up 5 bases and J gave up 6 bases; unmatched junction bases: 4. This CDR3 region has 14 residues. Profiled with immunoSEQ multiplex PCR; TCRdb holds only in-frame clones, not every one. The sample contains roughly 190,000 clones, approximately 85% of which appear only once. V and J are TRBV11-3 and TRBJ2-2; TRBD1 matches at 9 bases. The sequence was obtained from an older woman with active or convalescent COVID-19. The material sequenced was peripheral blood. The CDR3 coding sequence is TGTGCCAGCAGCCCCCGACAGGGGGCCGGGGAGCTGTTTTTT. As protein: CASSPRQGAGELFF.